This T cell receptor beta chain emerged from a study of blood T cell repertoires in COVID-19. Looking at the study overall: T cells, B-cell-depleted T cells, or PBMCs provided the cDNA or gDNA that served as material.

V gave up 5 bases and J gave up 8 bases, with 18 bases separating them. Germline CDR1 and CDR2: LNHDA and SQIVND (reference sequence). This CDR3 comprises 14 residues. Produced via immunoSEQ multiplex PCR; TCRdb's table is partial and in-frame only. The sample has about 410,000 clones, approximately 90% seen once. While infection was still active, Seattle patients were enrolled and then followed longitudinally. This receptor was identified in a woman in her thirties or forties with COVID-19, enrolled during active disease. The specimen was peripheral blood. The chain couples TRBV19 to TRBJ1-2; no reliable D call. The CDR3 sequence is CASSGSARGTGYTF. CDR3 DNA sequence: TGTGCCAGTAGTGGATCGGCCCGGGGAACGGGCTACACCTTC.